This T cell receptor (beta chain) was documented in a study of response to subunit inactivated influenza vaccine. The V end lost 0 bases, the J end lost 7 bases, and 11 bases lay between the germline ends. The germline V gene encodes CDR1 SGHRS and CDR2 YFSETQ. CDR3 size: 15 residues. TCRdb re-derived calls from the RT-PCR reads in MiXCR, one entry per CDR3 protein. Among roughly 540,000 distinct CDR3 sequences listed, around a quarter were seen once. This same sample was also taken into another study, of T cells expressing NK-cell markers. As that study records: For TCR beta, cDNA was produced by 5'RACE template switching with UMIs. Sequencing of TCR beta repertoires drew on sorted CD3+CD56+NKG2C+, CD3+CD56+NKG2C- and CD3+CD56-NKG2C+ T cells. Out of eight donors sequenced, seven tested HCMV-seropositive and the remaining one seronegative. Leadership of the CD3+CD56-NKG2C+ fraction also belonged to these clonotypes in a few donors.

This clonotype originated in a man aged 50-60 years who received an inactivated influenza vaccine. The chain is built from TRBV5-1 and TRBJ1-6; a weak D match, TRBD1 (5 bases). Source: CD4+ T cells sorted from PBMCs, taken 11 to 12 days after vaccination. The CDR3 reads CASSLDQGGNSPLHF. In nucleotides, the CDR3 is TGCGCCAGCAGCTTGGATCAGGGTGGGAATTCACCCCTCCACTTT.